These 26 T cell receptor beta chains share one sample of origin, sequenced in a study of T cells in localized non-small cell lung cancer. This table comes from immunoSEQ multiplex PCR, and its TCRdb copy is limited to in-frame clones, with some not included. The profile shows roughly 30,000 clones, about 90% of them singletons. Sample: PBMCs, taken before any cancer treatment. These receptors all come from a man between 40 and 75 years old with stage II lung adenocarcinoma.

The CDR3 nucleotides read TGTGCCAGCAGTTTTACCTACCGGGACCTTACCTACGAGCAGTACTTC. Encoded protein: CASSFTYRDLTYEQYF. This chain uses TRBV28 with TRBJ2-7; D is possibly TRBD1 or TRBD2 (5 bases each). Looked up from germline, CDR1 is MDHEN and CDR2 is SYDVKM. V was cut by 3 bases and J by 2 bases, with 17 bases left in between. The CDR3 covers 16 residues.

The gene calls are TRBV5-4 and TRBJ2-2, with a tentative D call TRBD1 (6 bases). The V and J ends lost 4 bases and 3 bases respectively, with 16 bases between them. The CDR3 has 16 amino acids. Germline loops: CDR1 SGHNT, CDR2 YYREEE (reference sequence). The CDR3 DNA follows: TGTGCCAGCAGCCCAACTCCCGGACAGTACACCGGGGAGCTGTTTTTT. It is translated as CASSPTPGQYTGELFF.

The chain employs TRBV18 and TRBJ2-7; D unresolved. The CDR3 covers 13 residues. Germline V gives CDR1 KGHSH, CDR2 LQKENI. Trimming shortened V by 2 bases and J by 4 bases, and 9 bases separated the two germline ends. The CDR3 DNA follows: TGTGCCAGCTCACCAGAGGTTCGGTACGAGCAGTACTTC. This codes for CASSPEVRYEQYF.

V and J are TRBV4-1 and TRBJ2-3; no firm D call. CDR3 length equals 14 residues. The V end lost 3 bases, the J end lost 0 bases, and 7 bases lay between the germline ends. Germline V gene sequence: CDR1 MGHRA, CDR2 YSYEKL. For the CDR3, the DNA is TGCGCCAGCAGCCACGGTACTAGCACAGATACGCAGTATTTT. It codes for CASSHGTSTDTQYF.

V usage is TRBV27 and J usage is TRBJ2-2; TRBD2 matches at 8 bases. The CDR3 runs 16 residues. V lost 5 bases, J lost 0 bases, and 5 bases stayed unmatched. Germline lookup yields CDR1 MNHEY and CDR2 SMNVEV (reference sequence). This chain's CDR3 is CASSESGSANTGELFF. CDR3 nucleotide sequence: TGTGCCAGCAGTGAAAGCGGGAGCGCGAACACCGGGGAGCTGTTTTTT.

The chain employs TRBV19 and TRBJ2-2; 10 positions agree with TRBD1. The CDR3 has 14 residues. The germline V gene encodes CDR1 LNHDA and CDR2 SQIVND (reference sequence). V lost 8 bases and J lost 5; bases outside the gene matches: 5. The CDR3 here is CASRDRGRTGELFF. The CDR3 DNA reads TGTGCCAGTCGGGACAGGGGAAGAACCGGGGAGCTGTTTTTT.

This chain links TRBV27 with TRBJ1-2, with D perhaps matching TRBD1 (5 bases). This CDR3 has 14 amino acids. V was pared by 6 bases and J by 4 bases, with 15 bases between. Germline V CDR1 and CDR2: MNHEY, SMNVEV (reference sequence). CDR3 protein: CASSSLTVPYGYTF. The CDR3 DNA follows: TGTGCCAGCAGCAGCCTGACAGTACCCTATGGCTACACCTTC.

The rearrangement uses TRBV27 and TRBJ1-5; 8 bases line up with TRBD1. Unmatched junction bases numbered 6, after V lost 3 bases and J lost 2 bases. The CDR3 is 16 residues long. The V gene's germline CDR1 is MNHEY and CDR2 SMNVEV (reference sequence). CDR3 DNA sequence: TGTGCCAGCAGTTTGTTACCGGGACAGGGCAATCAGCCCCAGCATTTT. Amino acid sequence: CASSLLPGQGNQPQHF.

The chain recombines TRBV9 with TRBJ2-7, with 7 bases matching TRBD1. From germline, CDR1 is SGDLS and CDR2 YYNGEE. This CDR3 comprises 15 residues. V shed 0 bases, J shed 5 bases, and the junction held 8 bases outside the gene matches. The CDR3: CASSVGGLGGHEQYF. CDR3 nucleotides: TGTGCCAGCAGCGTAGGAGGGCTAGGGGGCCACGAGCAGTACTTC.

The chain links TRBV5-1 to TRBJ2-3; 14 positions agree with TRBD2. The junction had 5 bases not matched to a gene; V was cut back by 4 bases and J by 4 bases. The germline CDR1 and CDR2 sequences are SGHRS and YFSETQ. The CDR3 is made up of 16 amino acids. CDR3 DNA sequence: TGCGCCAGCAGCCTGACTAGCGGGAGGGGCCCAGATACGCAGTATTTT. Its protein is CASSLTSGRGPDTQYF.

The chain has TRBV7-2 and TRBJ1-3, with TRBD1 identical over 10 bases. CDR1 is SGHTA, CDR2 FQGNSA, per germline. The CDR3 spans 16 residues. V lost 5 bases and J lost 0; bases outside the gene matches: 4. CDR3 region: CASSPGQGGSGNTIYF. The DNA for the CDR3 is TGTGCCAGCAGCCCCGGACAGGGGGGCTCTGGAAACACCATATATTTT.

The chain couples TRBV11-3 to TRBJ1-3; D gene ambiguous. CDR1 and CDR2 from the germline V gene are SGHNT and YENEEA. The V gene lost 3 bases and the J gene lost 2 bases, with 8 bases spanning the gap. The CDR3 loop spans 14 amino acids. The chain's CDR3 is CASSFWQAGNTIYF. CDR3 nucleotides: TGTGCCAGCAGCTTTTGGCAAGCTGGAAACACCATATATTTT.

This clone appeared a single time. The rearrangement links TRBV25-1 to TRBJ1-5; D gene unclear. This CDR3 is 13 amino acids long. Germline CDR1 and CDR2: MGHDK and SYGVNS. V dropped 2 bases and J dropped 4 bases, with 6 bases sitting between them. CDR3 in DNA: TGTGCCAGCAGTGAACCCGGGAATCAGCCCCAGCATTTT. Translation gives CASSEPGNQPQHF.

V gene TRBV5-6 combines with J gene TRBJ2-5; D is perhaps TRBD2 (5 bases). CDR3 size: 14 residues. Germline CDR1 is SGHDT and CDR2 is YYEEEE. Trimming removed 0 bases at V and 2 bases at J, with 8 bases between. Here the CDR3 DNA reads TGTGCCAGCAGCTTGGCCTGGGAGCAAGAGACCCAGTACTTC. Protein sequence: CASSLAWEQETQYF.

This clone was counted between two and nine times. The chain combines TRBV27 with TRBJ2-1; the match to TRBD2 covers 10 bases. The CDR3 is 16 amino acids. CDR1 and CDR2 from the germline V gene are MNHEY and SMNVEV (reference sequence). With V trimmed by 4 bases and J by 10 bases, 13 bases remained unmatched. The DNA for the CDR3 is TGTGCCAGCAGTTCACTTGGACTAGCGGTCCTTTCCGAGCAGTTCTTC. It yields the protein CASSSLGLAVLSEQFF.

The chain recombines TRBV5-1 with TRBJ1-2; 7 nucleotides align to TRBD1. This CDR3 is 13 amino acids long. Trimming at V came to 2 bases and at J to 6 bases, leaving 4 bases not matched to a gene. Germline assignment: CDR1 SGHRS and CDR2 YFSETQ. The CDR3 region has the DNA TGCGCCAGCAGCTTAGAGGGGGCCAATGGCTACACCTTC. It yields the protein CASSLEGANGYTF.

This chain uses TRBV6-6 with TRBJ1-1; D is uncertain. The CDR3 sequence is 13 residues long. The V gene's germline CDR1 is MNHNY and CDR2 SVGAGI (reference sequence). V was shortened by 2 bases and J by 1 base, with 5 bases between the two germline ends. CDR3 in amino acids: CASSYLRNTEAFF. The CDR3, as DNA: TGTGCCAGCAGTTACCTACGGAACACTGAAGCTTTCTTT.

The rearrangement uses TRBV19 and TRBJ2-1; the D gene is possibly TRBD1 (6 bases). Germline V lookup: CDR1 LNHDA, CDR2 SQIVND (reference sequence). Trimming took 5 bases from V and 12 from J, leaving 20 bases between them. The CDR3 length is 14 residues. The CDR3 here is CASSPQGRYRGQFF. The CDR3 nucleotides are TGTGCCAGTAGTCCACAGGGTAGATACAGAGGGCAGTTCTTC. Supplemented by reference TRBV19 and TRBJ2-1, the full variable domain reads DGGITQSPKYLFRKEGQNVTLSCEQNLNHDAMYWYRQDPGQGLRLIYYSQIVNDFQKGDIAEGYSVSREKKESFPLTVTSAQKNPTAFYLCASSPQGRYRGQFFGPGTRLTVL.

The V call is TRBV19, the J call TRBJ1-1; 9 bases are a match to TRBD1. This CDR3 region has 13 residues. Trimming at V came to 4 bases and at J to 5 bases, leaving 2 bases not matched to a gene. Germline-derived CDR1 and CDR2 are LNHDA and SQIVND (reference sequence). This chain's CDR3 is CASSTDRGTEAFF. The CDR3 DNA reads as TGTGCCAGTAGTACCGACAGGGGGACTGAAGCTTTCTTT.

This clone was seen only a few times. The gene calls are TRBV25-1 and TRBJ2-2; TRBD1 matches 11 bases. There are 15 residues in the CDR3. Germline trimming cut 7 bases from V and 6 bases from J; bases unmatched to any gene: 7. Germline V gives CDR1 MGHDK, CDR2 SYGVNS. This CDR3 reads CASTPDRGLAGELFF. DNA of the CDR3: TGTGCCAGCACCCCGGACAGGGGGCTCGCCGGGGAGCTGTTTTTT.

The table lists this clone with a few counts. V is TRBV28 and J is TRBJ1-6; no clear D gene. The germline gives CDR1 MDHEN, CDR2 SYDVKM. Trimming left V 3 bases short and J 9 bases short, with 12 bases between. The CDR3 spans 14 residues. The CDR3 bases are TGTGCCAGCAGTTTCTGGGCAGGAGGTTCACCCCTCCACTTT. This translates into CASSFWAGGSPLHF.

The chain joins TRBV5-4 to TRBJ2-2; the D is unclear. This CDR3 has 12 amino acids. Trimming cost V 4 bases and J 6 bases, with 7 bases left between them. Germline values: CDR1 SGHNT, CDR2 YYREEE (reference sequence). The CDR3 reads CASSPVSGELFF. In nucleotides, the CDR3 is TGTGCCAGCAGCCCGGTCTCCGGGGAGCTGTTTTTT.

The chain has TRBV5-1 and TRBJ2-3, with no clear D. Germline V gives CDR1 SGHRS, CDR2 YFSETQ. The V end lost 2 bases, the J end lost 7 bases, and 5 bases lay between the germline ends. The CDR3 is made up of 11 amino acids. Written as DNA, the CDR3 is TGCGCCAGCAGCTTAGAAAATACGCAGTATTTT. This encodes CASSLENTQYF.

This clone came up once. Relative to the germline gene, one junction end is altered; a read error may explain this. This chain uses TRBV7-9 with TRBJ2-3; 7 bases are shared with TRBD2. This CDR3 has 14 residues. CDR1 and CDR2 (germline): SEHNR, FQNEAQ (reference sequence). CDR3 sequence (DNA): TGTGCCAGCAGCCTAGCGCTGGGGGGGGATACGCAGTATTTT. This encodes CASSLALGGDTQYF.

This clone was seen a single time. V is TRBV27 and J is TRBJ2-5; D uncertain. The J call may be in error: the DNA end matches TRBJ2-7 better. CDR1 and CDR2 (germline): MNHEY, SMNVEV (reference sequence). The CDR3 spans 14 residues. The CDR3 sequence is CASSLSVRQNEQYF. In DNA form, the CDR3 reads TGTGCCAGCAGTTTATCTGTACGCCAGAACGAGCAGTACTTC.

This chain links TRBV27 with TRBJ2-1; D remains unclear. This CDR3 has 12 amino acids. Trimming removed 2 bases from V and 5 bases from J, with 4 bases in between. Germline V gene lookup returns CDR1 MNHEY and CDR2 SMNVEV (reference sequence). CDR3 amino acids: CASSLQDNEQFF. The CDR3, as DNA: TGTGCCAGCAGTTTACAGGACAATGAGCAGTTCTTC.